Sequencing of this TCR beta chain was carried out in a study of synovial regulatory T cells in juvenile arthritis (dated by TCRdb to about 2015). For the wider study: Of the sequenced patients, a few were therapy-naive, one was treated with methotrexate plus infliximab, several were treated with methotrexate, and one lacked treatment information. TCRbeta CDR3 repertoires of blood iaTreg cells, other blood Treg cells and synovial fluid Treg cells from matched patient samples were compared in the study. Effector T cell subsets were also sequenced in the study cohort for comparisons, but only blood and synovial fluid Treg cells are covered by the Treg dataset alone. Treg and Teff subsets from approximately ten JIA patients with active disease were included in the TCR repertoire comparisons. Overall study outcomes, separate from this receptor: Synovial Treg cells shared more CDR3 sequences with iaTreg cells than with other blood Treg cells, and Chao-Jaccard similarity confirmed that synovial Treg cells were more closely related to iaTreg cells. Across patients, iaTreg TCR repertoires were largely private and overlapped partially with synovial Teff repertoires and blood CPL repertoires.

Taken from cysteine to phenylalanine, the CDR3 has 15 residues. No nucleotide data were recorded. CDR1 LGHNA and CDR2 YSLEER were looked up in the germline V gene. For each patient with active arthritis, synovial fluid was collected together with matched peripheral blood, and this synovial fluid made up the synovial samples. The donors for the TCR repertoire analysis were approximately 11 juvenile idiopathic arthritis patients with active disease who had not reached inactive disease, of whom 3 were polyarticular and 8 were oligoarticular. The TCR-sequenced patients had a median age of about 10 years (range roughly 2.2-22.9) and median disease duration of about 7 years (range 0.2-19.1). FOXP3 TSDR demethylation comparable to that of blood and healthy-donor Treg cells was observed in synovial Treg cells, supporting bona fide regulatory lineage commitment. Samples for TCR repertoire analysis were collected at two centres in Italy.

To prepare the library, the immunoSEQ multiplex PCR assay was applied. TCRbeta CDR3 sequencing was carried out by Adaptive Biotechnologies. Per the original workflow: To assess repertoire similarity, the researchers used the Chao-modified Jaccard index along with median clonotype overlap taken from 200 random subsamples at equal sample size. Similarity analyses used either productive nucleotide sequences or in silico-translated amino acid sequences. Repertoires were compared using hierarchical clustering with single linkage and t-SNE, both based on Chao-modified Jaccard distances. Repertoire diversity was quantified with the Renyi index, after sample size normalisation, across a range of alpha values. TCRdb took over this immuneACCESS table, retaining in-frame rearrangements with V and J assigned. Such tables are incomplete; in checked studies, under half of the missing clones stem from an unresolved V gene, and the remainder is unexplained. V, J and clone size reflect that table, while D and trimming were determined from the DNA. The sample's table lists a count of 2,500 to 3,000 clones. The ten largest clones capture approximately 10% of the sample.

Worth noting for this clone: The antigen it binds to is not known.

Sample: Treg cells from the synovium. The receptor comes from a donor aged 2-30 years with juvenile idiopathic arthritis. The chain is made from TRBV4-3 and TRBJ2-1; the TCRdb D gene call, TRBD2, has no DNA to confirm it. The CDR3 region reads CASSQGLVNYNEQFF.